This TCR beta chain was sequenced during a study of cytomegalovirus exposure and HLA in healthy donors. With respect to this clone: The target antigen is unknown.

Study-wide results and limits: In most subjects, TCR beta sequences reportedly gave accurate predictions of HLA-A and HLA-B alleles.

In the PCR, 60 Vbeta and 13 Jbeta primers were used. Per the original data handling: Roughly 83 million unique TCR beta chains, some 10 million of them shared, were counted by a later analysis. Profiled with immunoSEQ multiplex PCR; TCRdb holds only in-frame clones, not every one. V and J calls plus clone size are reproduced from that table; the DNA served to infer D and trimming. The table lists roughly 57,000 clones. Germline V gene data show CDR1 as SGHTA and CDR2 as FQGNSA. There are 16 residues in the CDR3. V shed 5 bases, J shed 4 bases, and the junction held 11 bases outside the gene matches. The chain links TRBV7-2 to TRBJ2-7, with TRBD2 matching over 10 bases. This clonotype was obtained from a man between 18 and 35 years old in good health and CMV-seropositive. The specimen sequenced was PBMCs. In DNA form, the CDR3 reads TGTGCCAGCAGCATCTCGAGCGGGAGGGGTACTTACGAGCAGTACTTC. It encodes CASSISSGRGTYEQYF.